This T cell receptor beta chain was sequenced in a study of blood T cell repertoires in COVID-19. At the level of the study: The United States, Italy and Spain provided the acute and convalescent COVID-19 samples.

TCRdb's table, derived via immunoSEQ multiplex PCR, lists solely in-frame clones and lacks some. The data show around 300,000 clones, with 89% seen just once and less than 2.5% held by the top ten. The germline CDR1 and CDR2 sequences are SGHTS and YDEGEE. The CDR3 is 11 residues long. The germline V and J ends were trimmed by 4 bases and 4 bases, with 3 bases remaining between them. Sequenced material: peripheral blood. The clonotype comes from a man aged 50 to 60 with acute or convalescent COVID-19. The V call is TRBV5-8, the J call TRBJ2-1; D gene uncertain. The CDR3 DNA reads as TGTGCCAGCAGCCAATACAATGAGCAGTTCTTC. Translation: CASSQYNEQFF.